This is a list of T cell receptor beta chains from one sample in a study of cytomegalovirus exposure and HLA in healthy donors. Using immunoSEQ multiplex PCR, the repertoire was profiled, and TCRdb retains in-frame clones only, with some absent. The data contain 110,000 to 150,000 clones, 75% to 90% of them seen just once; the ten biggest clones take up less than 1.5%. The sample consisted of PBMCs. These receptor sequences come from a female donor in good health and CMV-seronegative. The CDR3 runs from the conserved cysteine through the conserved F or W. The D gene is left open where the match is weak. Clone size is stated in some rows and not others, as once, few, many or a class when expanded.

clone_size | j_call | d_call | v_call | cdr3_aa | cdr3_nt
NA | TRBJ1-5 | NA | TRBV19 | CASSSITGTLVGNQPQHF | TGTGCCAGTAGTTCGATAACCGGGACATTAGTCGGCAATCAGCCCCAGCATTTT
NA | TRBJ2-2 | NA | TRBV7-3 | CASSYGVRDGELFF | TGTGCCAGCAGCTACGGGGTTCGAGACGGGGAGCTGTTTTTT
NA | TRBJ1-2 | TRBD1 | TRBV28 | CASSDRVAYGYTF | TGTGCCAGCAGTGACAGGGTGGCCTATGGCTACACCTTC
once | TRBJ2-1 | NA | TRBV27 | CASSLAGSSYNEQFF | TGTGCCAGCAGTTTAGCTGGGAGCTCCTACAATGAGCAGTTCTTC
once | TRBJ2-3 | NA | TRBV25-1 | CASSLDRPDTQYF | TGTGCCAGCAGTCTCGACAGGCCAGATACGCAGTATTTT
NA | TRBJ1-1 | NA | TRBV27 | CASSLAATVLLNTEAFF | TGTGCCAGCAGTTTGGCCGCGACAGTTCTCTTGAACACTGAAGCTTTCTTT
few | TRBJ1-1 | NA | TRBV5-1 | CASSLVRGISEAFF | TGCGCCAGCAGCTTAGTAAGGGGAATATCTGAAGCTTTCTTT
NA | TRBJ2-7 | TRBD2 | TRBV2 | CASSEALGLAGYEQYF | TGTGCCAGCAGTGAAGCGCTTGGCCTAGCGGGATACGAGCAGTACTTC
NA | TRBJ2-3 | TRBD2 | TRBV6-5 | CASTPSGSTDTQYF | TGTGCCAGCACCCCTAGCGGAAGCACAGATACGCAGTATTTT
NA | TRBJ2-3 | TRBD1 | TRBV9 | CASSVTGTDTDTQYF | TGTGCCAGCAGCGTCACCGGGACAGATACAGATACGCAGTATTTT
NA | TRBJ1-4 | NA | TRBV15 | CATSKRLADEKLFF | TGTGCCACCAGTAAAAGGCTCGCGGATGAAAAACTGTTTTTT
NA | TRBJ1-1 | TRBD1 | TRBV28 | CANQGQGSSAFF | TGTGCCAACCAGGGACAGGGGTCGAGCGCTTTCTTT
NA | TRBJ1-1 | NA | TRBV2 | CASSLGLGREAFF | TGTGCCAGCAGTCTTGGACTGGGGAGGGAAGCTTTCTTT
NA | TRBJ1-4 | NA | TRBV6-6 | CASSYLGANEKLFF | TGTGCCAGCAGTTACTTGGGAGCTAATGAAAAACTGTTTTTT
NA | TRBJ1-5 | NA | TRBV4-2 | CASRVGDYSNQPQHF | TGTGCCAGCAGGGTAGGGGATTATAGCAATCAGCCCCAGCATTTT
NA | TRBJ2-7 | TRBD1 | TRBV7-2 | CASSLGTGEQYF | TGTGCCAGCAGCTTAGGGACAGGTGAGCAGTACTTC
NA | TRBJ1-1 | NA | TRBV2 | CASDRDTNTEAFF | TGTGCCAGCGACCGGGACACGAACACTGAAGCTTTCTTT
NA | TRBJ1-2 | NA | TRBV5-6 | CASSSKGMTMGYTF | TGTGCCAGCAGCTCGAAGGGAATGACTATGGGCTACACCTTC
few | TRBJ1-1 | NA | TRBV6-5 | CASRAAGAEPEAFF | TGTGCCAGCAGGGCGGCGGGCGCGGAACCTGAAGCTTTCTTT
NA | TRBJ2-3 | TRBD2 | TRBV5-1 | CASSEGLAGSTDTQYF | TGCGCCAGCAGCGAAGGACTAGCGGGGTCCACAGATACGCAGTATTTT
NA | TRBJ1-1 | TRBD1 | TRBV28 | CASSFLRTGTEAFF | TGTGCCAGCAGCTTCCTAAGGACAGGCACTGAAGCTTTCTTT
NA | TRBJ2-1 | NA | TRBV29-1 | CSVEDGVGNEQFF | TGCAGCGTTGAGGACGGGGTAGGAAATGAGCAGTTCTTC
NA | TRBJ1-1 | TRBD1 | TRBV4-1 | CASSQDSRGLLRTEAFF | TGCGCCAGCAGCCAAGATTCGAGGGGGCTCCTAAGGACTGAAGCTTTCTTT
NA | TRBJ2-1 | NA | TRBV19 | CASSIDRYNEQFF | TGTGCCAGTAGTATCGACAGGTACAATGAGCAGTTCTTC
few | TRBJ2-7 | TRBD2 | TRBV25-1 | CARSLAGNTYEQYF | TGTGCCAGATCCCTAGCGGGCAACACCTACGAGCAGTACTTC
NA | TRBJ2-5 | TRBD1 | TRBV29-1 | CSADREIETQYF | TGCAGCGCTGACAGGGAAATAGAGACCCAGTACTTC
few | TRBJ2-3 | NA | TRBV28 | CASSLPTDSVNTDTQYF | TGTGCCAGCAGTCTCCCGACCGACAGTGTAAACACAGATACGCAGTATTTT
NA | TRBJ1-2 | NA | TRBV6-5 | CAAVRGYGYTF | TGTGCCGCGGTTAGGGGATATGGCTACACCTTC
NA | TRBJ1-1 | TRBD1 | TRBV5-6 | CASSLLSGGTEAFF | TGTGCCAGCAGCTTGTTGTCAGGGGGGACTGAAGCTTTCTTT
NA | TRBJ1-5 | TRBD1 | TRBV7-2 | CASTQGQHNQPQHF | TGTGCCAGCACACAGGGACAGCACAATCAGCCCCAGCATTTT
many | TRBJ1-5 | NA | TRBV2 | CASQGQSNQPQHF | TGTGCCAGTCAAGGACAGAGCAATCAGCCCCAGCATTTT
NA | TRBJ2-7 | TRBD1 | TRBV11-3 | CASSSRDSPYEQYF | TGTGCCAGCAGCTCGAGGGACAGTCCTTACGAGCAGTACTTC
NA | TRBJ2-2 | TRBD2 | TRBV9 | CASSPGLAGLSGELFF | TGTGCCAGCAGCCCCGGACTAGCGGGTTTGTCCGGGGAGCTGTTTTTT
NA | TRBJ2-7 | TRBD2 | TRBV6-1 | CASRRTSVGEQYF | TGTGCCAGCAGGAGGACTAGCGTTGGCGAGCAGTACTTC
NA | TRBJ1-3 | NA | TRBV5-1 | CASMADTLRGTIYF | TGCGCCAGCATGGCGGACACGCTACGAGGCACCATATATTTT
NA | TRBJ2-1 | TRBD2 | TRBV7-9 | CASSFSGGAYNEQFF | TGTGCCAGCAGCTTTTCGGGAGGGGCCTACAATGAGCAGTTCTTC
NA | TRBJ2-7 | TRBD1 | TRBV7-2 | CASSADPGQGMWDEQYF | TGTGCCAGCAGCGCCGACCCGGGACAGGGTATGTGGGACGAGCAGTACTTC
NA | TRBJ1-1 | TRBD1 | TRBV7-9 | CASSQGRGGDYMNTEAFF | TGTGCCAGCAGCCAGGGGAGAGGGGGCGACTATATGAACACTGAAGCTTTCTTT
few | TRBJ2-7 | NA | TRBV11-2 | CASSLGNRVEQYF | TGTGCCAGCAGCTTAGGGAACAGGGTTGAGCAGTACTTC
once | TRBJ2-7 | TRBD1 | TRBV27 | CASRSRDRVTYEQYF | TGTGCCAGCAGGTCGCGGGACAGGGTCACCTACGAGCAGTACTTC
NA | TRBJ2-7 | TRBD2 | TRBV27 | CASSLTAGAAEQYF | TGTGCCAGCAGTTTAACAGCGGGAGCAGCCGAGCAGTACTTC
NA | TRBJ1-5 | NA | TRBV10-3 | CAISDPDTSYNQPQHF | TGTGCCATCAGTGACCCGGACACCTCGTACAATCAGCCCCAGCATTTT
NA | TRBJ2-4 | TRBD1 | TRBV5-6 | CASRETGKKAKNIQYF | TGTGCCAGCAGGGAGACAGGGAAGAAAGCCAAAAACATTCAGTACTTC
NA | TRBJ1-3 | TRBD1 | TRBV27 | CASSFRTGGAPIYF | TGTGCCAGCAGTTTTAGGACAGGGGGGGCTCCCATATATTTT
NA | TRBJ2-5 | TRBD2 | TRBV19 | CASSGAAGGETQYF | TGTGCCAGTAGCGGCGCGGCGGGAGGGGAGACCCAGTACTTC
few | TRBJ2-1 | NA | TRBV5-5 | CASSLDSYNEQFF | TGTGCCAGCAGCTTGGATTCGTACAATGAGCAGTTCTTC
NA | TRBJ1-2 | TRBD1 | TRBV2 | CASSESGQGSYGYTF | TGTGCCAGCAGTGAATCGGGACAGGGTTCCTATGGCTACACCTTC
few | TRBJ2-1 | NA | TRBV1 | CTSSQDLEFTYNEQFF | TGCACCAGCAGCCAAGATCTGGAGTTCACCTACAATGAGCAGTTCTTC
NA | TRBJ2-2 | NA | TRBV7-2 | CASSLERTNTGELFF | TGTGCCAGCAGCTTAGAGAGGACTAACACCGGGGAGCTGTTTTTT